This T cell receptor (beta chain) was recorded in a study of CD8+CD57+ T cells in acquired aplastic anemia. Sequenced patients had shown CD8+CD57+ cell expansion by flow cytometry. This clonotype was found many times. The V end lost 2 bases, the J end lost 9 bases, and 17 bases lay between the germline ends. The CDR3 has 15 residues. Per the germline V gene, CDR1 is SGHVS and CDR2 is FNYEAQ. Using genomic DNA as the template, TCR beta VDJ and CDR3 profiling was carried out. MiXCR was run by TCRdb on the reads, yielding one entry per CDR3 protein. The table records 100,000 to 150,000 distinct CDR3 sequences, 45% to 60% of them present only once.

The sample comprised sorted CD4+, CD8+, or CD8+CD57+ T cells (not recorded which) from PBMCs. J is TRBJ1-5 and V is TRBV7-6, with a possible D match to TRBD1 (6 bases). The sequence came from a human donor with aplastic anemia. The CDR3: CASSLLRAGVWPQHF. DNA for the CDR3: TGTGCCAGCAGCTTACTCCGGGCAGGGGTGTGGCCCCAGCATTTT. The variable domain in full, with the rest retrieved from reference TRBV7-6 and TRBJ1-5, is GAGVSQSPRYKVTKRGQDVALRCDPISGHVSLYWYRQALGQGPEFLTYFNYEAQQDKSGLPNDRFSAERPEGSISTLTIQRTEQRDSAMYRCASSLLRAGVWPQHFGDGTRLSIL.